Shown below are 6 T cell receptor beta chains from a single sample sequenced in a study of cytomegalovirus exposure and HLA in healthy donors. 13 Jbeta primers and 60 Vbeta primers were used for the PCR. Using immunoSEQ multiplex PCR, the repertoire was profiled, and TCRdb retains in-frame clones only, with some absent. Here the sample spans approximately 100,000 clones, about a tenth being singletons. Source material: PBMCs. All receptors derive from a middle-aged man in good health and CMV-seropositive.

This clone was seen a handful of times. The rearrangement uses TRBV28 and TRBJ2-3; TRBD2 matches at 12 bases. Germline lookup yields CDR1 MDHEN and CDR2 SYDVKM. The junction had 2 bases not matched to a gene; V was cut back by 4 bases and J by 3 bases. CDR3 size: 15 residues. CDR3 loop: CASSSGTSGTDTQYF. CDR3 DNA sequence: TGTGCCAGCAGTTCAGGGACTAGCGGGACAGATACGCAGTATTTT.

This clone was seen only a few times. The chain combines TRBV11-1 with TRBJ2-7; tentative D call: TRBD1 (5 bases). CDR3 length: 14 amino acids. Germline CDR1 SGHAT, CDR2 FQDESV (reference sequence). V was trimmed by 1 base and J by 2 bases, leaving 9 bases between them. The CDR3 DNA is TGTGCCAGCAGCTTAGGCCAAGGGGCCTACGAGCAGTACTTC. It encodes CASSLGQGAYEQYF.

CDR3 DNA sequence: TGTGCCAGCAGCGCAGGGTCCTACGAGCAGTACTTC. It yields the protein CASSAGSYEQYF. The chain employs TRBV9 and TRBJ2-7, with TRBD1 as a possible D gene (5 bases). Trimming left V 3 bases short and J 1 base short, with 5 bases between. Per germline, CDR1 SGDLS and CDR2 YYNGEE. There are 12 residues in the CDR3.

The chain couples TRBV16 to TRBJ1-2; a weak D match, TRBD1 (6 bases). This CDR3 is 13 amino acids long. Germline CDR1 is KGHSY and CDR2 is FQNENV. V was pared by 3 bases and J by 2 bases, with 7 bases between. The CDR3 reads CASSQDRNYGYTF. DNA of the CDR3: TGTGCCAGCAGCCAGGACAGAAACTATGGCTACACCTTC.

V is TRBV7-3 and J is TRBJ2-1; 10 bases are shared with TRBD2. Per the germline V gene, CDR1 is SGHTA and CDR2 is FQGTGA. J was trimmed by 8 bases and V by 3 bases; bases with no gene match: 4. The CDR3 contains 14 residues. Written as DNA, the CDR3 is TGTGCCAGCAGCTTGAGCGGGAGGGTCGATGAGCAGTTCTTC. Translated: CASSLSGRVDEQFF.

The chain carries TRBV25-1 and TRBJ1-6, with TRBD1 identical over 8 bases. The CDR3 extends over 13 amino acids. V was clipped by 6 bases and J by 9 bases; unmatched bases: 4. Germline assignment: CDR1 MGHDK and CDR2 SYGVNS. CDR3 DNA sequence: TGTGCCAGCAGCGGACAGGGAGCTTCACCCCTCCACTTT. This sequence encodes CASSGQGASPLHF.